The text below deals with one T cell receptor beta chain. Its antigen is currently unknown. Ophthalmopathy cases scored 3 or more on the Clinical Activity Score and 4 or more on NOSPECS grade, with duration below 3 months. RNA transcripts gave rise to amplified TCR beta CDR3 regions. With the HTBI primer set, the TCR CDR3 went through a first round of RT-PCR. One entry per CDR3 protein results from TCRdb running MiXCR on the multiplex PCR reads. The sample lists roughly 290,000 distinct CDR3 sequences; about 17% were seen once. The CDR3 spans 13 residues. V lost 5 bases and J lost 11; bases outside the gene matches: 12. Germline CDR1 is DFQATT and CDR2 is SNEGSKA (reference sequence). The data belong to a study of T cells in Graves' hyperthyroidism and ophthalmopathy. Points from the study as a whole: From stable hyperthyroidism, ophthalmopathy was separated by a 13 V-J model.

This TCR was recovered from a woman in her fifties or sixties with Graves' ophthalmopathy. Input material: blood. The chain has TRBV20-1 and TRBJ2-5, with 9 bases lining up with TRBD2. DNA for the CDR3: TGCAGTGCTCTCCCGGCGGGGGGGGAATCTCAGTACTTC. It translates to CSALPAGGESQYF.